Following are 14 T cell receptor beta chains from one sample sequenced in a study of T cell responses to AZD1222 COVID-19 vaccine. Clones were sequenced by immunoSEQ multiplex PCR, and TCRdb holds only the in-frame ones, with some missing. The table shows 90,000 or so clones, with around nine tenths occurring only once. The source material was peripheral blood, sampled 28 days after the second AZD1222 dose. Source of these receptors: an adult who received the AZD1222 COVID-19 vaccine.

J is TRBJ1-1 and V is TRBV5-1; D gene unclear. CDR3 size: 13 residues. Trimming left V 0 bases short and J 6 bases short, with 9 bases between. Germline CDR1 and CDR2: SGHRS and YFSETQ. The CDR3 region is CASSLALRSEAFF. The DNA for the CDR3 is TGCGCCAGCAGCTTGGCCCTCAGGTCTGAAGCTTTCTTT.

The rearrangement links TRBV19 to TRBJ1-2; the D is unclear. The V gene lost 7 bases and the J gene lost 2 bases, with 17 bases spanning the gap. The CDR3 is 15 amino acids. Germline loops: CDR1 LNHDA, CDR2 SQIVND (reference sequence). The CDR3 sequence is CASIRNSNSNYGYTF. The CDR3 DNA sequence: TGTGCCAGTATCCGGAACAGTAACTCAAACTATGGCTACACCTTC.

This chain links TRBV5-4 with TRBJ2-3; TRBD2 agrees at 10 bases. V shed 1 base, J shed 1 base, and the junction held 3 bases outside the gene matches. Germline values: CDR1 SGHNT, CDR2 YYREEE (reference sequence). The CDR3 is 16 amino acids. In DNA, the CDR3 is TGTGCCAGCAGCTTGCTAGCGGGGGCGGGCACAGATACGCAGTATTTT. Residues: CASSLLAGAGTDTQYF.

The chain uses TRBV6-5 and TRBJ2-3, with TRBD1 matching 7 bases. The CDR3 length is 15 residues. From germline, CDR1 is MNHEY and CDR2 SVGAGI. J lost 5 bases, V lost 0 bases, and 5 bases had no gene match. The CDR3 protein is CASSYSRGLVDTQYF. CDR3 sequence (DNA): TGTGCCAGCAGTTACTCGAGGGGGCTGGTAGATACGCAGTATTTT.

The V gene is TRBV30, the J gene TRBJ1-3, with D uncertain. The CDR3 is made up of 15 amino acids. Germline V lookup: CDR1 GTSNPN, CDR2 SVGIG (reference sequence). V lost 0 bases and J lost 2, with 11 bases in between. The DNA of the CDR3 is TGTGCCTGGAGTGTACTCGCGGGTGCTGGAAACACCATATATTTT. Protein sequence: CAWSVLAGAGNTIYF.

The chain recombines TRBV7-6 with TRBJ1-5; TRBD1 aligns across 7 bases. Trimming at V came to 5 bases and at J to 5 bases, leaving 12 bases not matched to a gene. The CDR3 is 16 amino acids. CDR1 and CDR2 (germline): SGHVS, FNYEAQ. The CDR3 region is CASSPSEGAEDQPQHF. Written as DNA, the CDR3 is TGTGCCAGCAGCCCCTCGGAGGGGGCAGAGGATCAGCCCCAGCATTTT.

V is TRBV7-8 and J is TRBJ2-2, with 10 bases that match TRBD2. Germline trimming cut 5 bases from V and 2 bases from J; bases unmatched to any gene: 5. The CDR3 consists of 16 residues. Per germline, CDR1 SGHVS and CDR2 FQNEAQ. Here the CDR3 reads CASSLSGGPNTGELFF. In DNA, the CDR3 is TGTGCCAGCAGCCTTAGCGGGGGGCCTAACACCGGGGAGCTGTTTTTT.

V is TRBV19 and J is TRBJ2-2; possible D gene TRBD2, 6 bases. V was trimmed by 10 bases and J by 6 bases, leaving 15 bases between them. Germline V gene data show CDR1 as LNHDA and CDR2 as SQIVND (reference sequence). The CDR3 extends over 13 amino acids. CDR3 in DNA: TGTGCCACTGCGTGGAGGGCGGCCGGGGAGCTGTTTTTT. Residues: CATAWRAAGELFF.

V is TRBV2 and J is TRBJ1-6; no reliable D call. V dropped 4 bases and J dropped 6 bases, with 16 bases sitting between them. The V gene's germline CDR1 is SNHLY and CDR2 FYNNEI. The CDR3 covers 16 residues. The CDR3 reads CASSGGTRRVNSPLHF. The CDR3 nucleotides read TGTGCCAGCAGTGGAGGTACCAGGAGAGTTAATTCACCCCTCCACTTT.

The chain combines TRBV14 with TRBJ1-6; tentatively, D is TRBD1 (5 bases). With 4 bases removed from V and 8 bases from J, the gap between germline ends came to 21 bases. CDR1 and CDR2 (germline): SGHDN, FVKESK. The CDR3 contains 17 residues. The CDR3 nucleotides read TGTGCCAGCAGCCGCCACCCGGGGAGACGAGGGGATTCACCCCTCCACTTT. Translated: CASSRHPGRRGDSPLHF.

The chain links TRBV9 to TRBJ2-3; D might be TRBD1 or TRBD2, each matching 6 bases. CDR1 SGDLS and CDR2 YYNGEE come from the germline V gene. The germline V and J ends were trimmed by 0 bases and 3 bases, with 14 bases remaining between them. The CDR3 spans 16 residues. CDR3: CASSVEGGTGTDTQYF. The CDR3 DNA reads TGTGCCAGCAGCGTAGAAGGGGGGACGGGGACAGATACGCAGTATTTT.

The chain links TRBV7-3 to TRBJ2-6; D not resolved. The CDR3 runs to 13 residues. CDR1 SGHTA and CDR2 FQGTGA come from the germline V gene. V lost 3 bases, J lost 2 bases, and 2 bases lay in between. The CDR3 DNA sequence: TGTGCCAGCAGCTTGACTGGGGCCAACGTCCTGACTTTC. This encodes CASSLTGANVLTF.

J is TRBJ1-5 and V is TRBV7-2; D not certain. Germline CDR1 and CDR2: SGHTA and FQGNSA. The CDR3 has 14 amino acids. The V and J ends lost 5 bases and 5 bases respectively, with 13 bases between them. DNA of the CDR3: TGTGCCAGCAGCGCTAGGGTCGGAGATCAGCCCCAGCATTTT. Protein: CASSARVGDQPQHF.

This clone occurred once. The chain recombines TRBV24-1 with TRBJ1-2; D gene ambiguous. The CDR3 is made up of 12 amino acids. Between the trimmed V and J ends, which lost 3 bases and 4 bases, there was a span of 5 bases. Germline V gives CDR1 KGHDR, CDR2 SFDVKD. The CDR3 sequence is CATSDGRYGYTF. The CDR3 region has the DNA TGTGCCACCAGTGATGGCCGCTATGGCTACACCTTC.